These 23 T cell receptor beta chains came from one sample sequenced in a study of cytomegalovirus exposure and HLA in healthy donors. The PCR contained 60 Vbeta and 13 Jbeta primers. Sequencing used immunoSEQ multiplex PCR; TCRdb keeps in-frame clones, though not all of them. This repertoire shows roughly 110,000 clones, roughly 74% found once; its top ten account for around 0.79%. The sequencing sample was made of PBMCs. Receptors were obtained from a woman younger than 45 in good health and CMV-seronegative.

The chain couples TRBV6-5 to TRBJ1-1, with a weak D call TRBD1 (5 bases). V was trimmed by 2 bases and J by 3 bases, leaving 16 bases between them. This CDR3 has 16 amino acids. CDR1 is MNHEY and CDR2 is SVGAGI in the germline V gene. CDR3 loop: CASSYSGQGYYTEAFF. Here the CDR3 DNA reads TGTGCCAGCAGTTACAGTGGGCAGGGATATTACACTGAAGCTTTCTTT.

This chain connects TRBV5-1 to TRBJ2-3; 8 bases line up with TRBD1. Trimming removed 5 bases from V and 2 bases from J; junction bases left unmatched: 10. Germline loops: CDR1 SGHRS, CDR2 YFSETQ. This CDR3 contains 16 residues. The CDR3 sequence is CASRNSTGGATDTQYF. The CDR3, as DNA: TGCGCCAGCAGAAACTCTACAGGGGGAGCCACAGATACGCAGTATTTT.

The chain is built from TRBV6-5 and TRBJ1-2, with 7 nucleotides matching TRBD1. The germline CDR1 and CDR2 sequences are MNHEY and SVGAGI. This CDR3 comprises 13 residues. V was clipped by 6 bases and J by 6 bases; unmatched bases: 7. The CDR3, as DNA: TGTGCCAGCAGACTACAGGGGCGAAATGGCTACACCTTC. It yields the protein CASRLQGRNGYTF.

The J gene is TRBJ1-2, the V gene TRBV19; possible D gene TRBD1, 5 bases. V dropped 4 bases and J dropped 7 bases, with 13 bases sitting between them. This CDR3 region has 13 residues. The germline V gene has CDR1 LNHDA and CDR2 SQIVND (reference sequence). The CDR3 bases are TGTGCCAGTAGTACTCCTGGGGGGGGTGGCTACACCTTC. Amino acids: CASSTPGGGGYTF.

This chain connects TRBV4-3 to TRBJ1-3; D gene uncertain. Germline V CDR1 and CDR2: LGHNA, YSLEER. The V gene lost 0 bases and the J gene lost 4 bases, with 16 bases spanning the gap. The CDR3 contains 17 residues. The CDR3 coding sequence is TGCGCCAGCAGCCAAGATCGGGTCAGCCACCCCGGAAACACCATATATTTT. The encoded protein is CASSQDRVSHPGNTIYF.

This clone has only a few counts. The chain links TRBV30 to TRBJ1-1, with unresolved D. This CDR3 contains 10 residues. Germline V gives CDR1 GTSNPN, CDR2 SVGIG (reference sequence). Trimming left V 5 bases short and J 5 bases short, with 6 bases between. The chain's CDR3 is CAWARTEAFF. The CDR3 DNA sequence: TGTGCCTGGGCCAGGACTGAAGCTTTCTTT. Variable domain in full (rest from reference TRBV30 and TRBJ1-1): SQTIHQWPATLVQPVGSPLSLECTVEGTSNPNLYWYRQAAGRGLQLLFYSVGIGQISSEVPQNLSASRPQDRQFILSSKKLLLSDSGFYLCAWARTEAFFGQGTRLTVV.

V is TRBV27 and J is TRBJ1-2; D gene unclear. CDR1 and CDR2 from the germline V gene are MNHEY and SMNVEV (reference sequence). Trimming took 5 bases from V and 0 from J, leaving 16 bases between them. The CDR3 sequence is 16 residues long. This chain's CDR3 is CASSPTGLRANYGYTF. In nucleotides, the CDR3 is TGTGCCAGCAGTCCAACCGGACTGAGAGCTAACTATGGCTACACCTTC.

A few counts support this clone. The chain recombines TRBV10-1 with TRBJ1-1; D unresolved. The germline V and J ends were trimmed by 5 bases and 8 bases, with 9 bases remaining between them. Germline-derived CDR1 and CDR2 are WNHNN and SYGVQD (reference sequence). The CDR3 has 11 amino acids. The CDR3 here is CASSLGGEAFF. The CDR3 DNA sequence: TGCGCCAGCAGTCTTGGAGGCGAAGCTTTCTTT.

Only one count was recorded for this clone. J is TRBJ2-7 and V is TRBV18; 11 bases map to TRBD2. The junction had 6 bases not matched to a gene; V was cut back by 4 bases and J by 10 bases. CDR3 length: 13 residues. CDR1 is KGHSH, CDR2 LQKENI, per germline. CDR3 bases: TGTGCCAGCTCACTTACTAGCGGGAGAGGACAGTACTTC. This codes for CASSLTSGRGQYF. The whole variable domain, filled in from reference TRBV18 and TRBJ2-7, reads NAGVMQNPRHLVRRRGQEARLRCSPMKGHSHVYWYRQLPEEGLKFMVYLQKENIIDESGMPKERFSAEFPKEGPSILRIQQVVRGDSAAYFCASSLTSGRGQYFGPGTRLTVT.

V is TRBV2 and J is TRBJ1-2; D call uncertain. V shed 3 bases and J shed 4 bases, with 9 bases lying between them. The germline CDR1 and CDR2 sequences are SNHLY and FYNNEI. The CDR3 is made up of 13 amino acids. In DNA form, the CDR3 reads TGTGCCAGCAGTGACAAGGAGATCTATGGCTACACCTTC. This sequence encodes CASSDKEIYGYTF.

The V and J genes are TRBV6-1 and TRBJ1-2; a weak D match, TRBD1 (6 bases). Germline V gives CDR1 MNHNS, CDR2 SASEGT. This CDR3 region has 16 residues. The germline V and J ends were trimmed by 0 bases and 8 bases, with 19 bases remaining between them. The CDR3 here is CASSEAGDRPRRGYTF. The CDR3 DNA reads TGTGCCAGCAGTGAAGCCGGCGACAGGCCCAGGCGCGGCTACACCTTC.

In this sample, this clone turned up once. V usage is TRBV25-1 and J usage is TRBJ2-1; D possibly corresponds to TRBD2 (5 bases). The CDR3 length is 15 residues. V lost 4 bases and J lost 2, with 12 bases in between. Per the germline V gene, CDR1 is MGHDK and CDR2 is SYGVNS. This CDR3 is CASSAYSGTYNEQFF. The CDR3 DNA follows: TGTGCCAGCAGTGCCTATTCGGGAACCTACAATGAGCAGTTCTTC. Filled out from reference TRBV25-1 and TRBJ2-1, the complete variable domain reads EADIYQTPRYLVIGTGKKITLECSQTMGHDKMYWYQQDPGMELHLIHYSYGVNSTEKGDLSSESTVSRIRTEHFPLTLESARPSHTSQYLCASSAYSGTYNEQFFGPGTRLTVL.

The chain carries TRBV30 and TRBJ2-1; 14 nucleotides agree with TRBD2. The germline V gene encodes CDR1 GTSNPN and CDR2 SVGIG (reference sequence). The CDR3 totals 16 residues. V shed 0 bases, J shed 5 bases, and the junction held 3 bases outside the gene matches. The CDR3 protein is CAWSVKGLAGDNEQFF. CDR3 in DNA: TGTGCCTGGAGTGTAAAGGGACTAGCGGGGGACAATGAGCAGTTCTTC.

V and J are TRBV11-3 and TRBJ1-3, with 9 nucleotides matching TRBD1. The CDR3 spans 13 residues. The J segment lost 7 bases and the V segment lost 5 bases, leaving 3 bases of the junction unmatched. Germline V lookup: CDR1 SGHNT, CDR2 YENEEA. The CDR3 sequence: CASSRTGVNTIYF. CDR3 coding DNA: TGTGCCAGCAGCAGGACAGGGGTTAACACCATATATTTT.

V is TRBV2 and J is TRBJ2-7; the D gene is possibly TRBD2 (6 bases). With 7 bases removed from V and 4 bases from J, the gap between germline ends came to 14 bases. This CDR3 spans 13 amino acids. Germline CDR1 reads SNHLY; CDR2 reads FYNNEI. In DNA form, the CDR3 reads TGTGCCAGCACTGGGCTAGCGTGGTACGAGCAGTACTTC. It encodes CASTGLAWYEQYF.

This clone was picked up a small number of times. The chain combines TRBV2 with TRBJ1-2; 10 bases are shared with TRBD1. CDR1 SNHLY and CDR2 FYNNEI come from the germline V gene. After removal of 6 bases from V and 6 bases from J, the junction contained 1 base not matched to a gene. CDR3 size: 12 residues. CDR3 in amino acids: CASSGTGDGYTF. CDR3 nucleotides: TGTGCCAGCAGCGGGACAGGGGATGGCTACACCTTC.

The chain has TRBV7-9 and TRBJ1-4; the D is unclear. The germline V and J ends were trimmed by 1 base and 0 bases, with 6 bases remaining between them. The V gene's germline CDR1 is SEHNR and CDR2 FQNEAQ (reference sequence). The CDR3 covers 15 residues. CDR3 region: CASSLVEATNEKLFF. In DNA form, the CDR3 reads TGTGCCAGCAGCTTAGTAGAGGCAACTAATGAAAAACTGTTTTTT.

The CDR3 DNA reads TGTGCCAGCAGTGGGCGGGGGGGTAGCAATCAGCCCCAGCATTTT. Translating it yields CASSGRGGSNQPQHF. The chain joins TRBV2 to TRBJ1-5; a possible D gene is TRBD1 (5 bases). The CDR3 runs to 15 residues. Germline V gene sequence: CDR1 SNHLY, CDR2 FYNNEI. V was clipped by 4 bases and J by 0 bases, with 10 bases between them.

The chain couples TRBV7-6 to TRBJ2-5; tentatively, D is TRBD1 (5 bases). The CDR3 contains 17 residues. The germline CDR1 and CDR2 sequences are SGHVS and FNYEAQ. V shed 3 bases and J shed 2 bases, with 19 bases lying between them. CDR3 nucleotides: TGTGCCAGCAGCTTTAGAGAACTACAGGCAACTCAAGAGACCCAGTACTTC. Amino acids: CASSFRELQATQETQYF.

This chain joins TRBV19 and TRBJ1-5; no firm D call. The CDR3 loop spans 13 amino acids. Looked up from germline, CDR1 is LNHDA and CDR2 is SQIVND (reference sequence). Trimming shortened V by 9 bases and J by 3 bases, and 12 bases separated the two germline ends. DNA for the CDR3: TGTGCCAGCCAGCGTGGAGCCAATCAGCCCCAGCATTTT. Translation: CASQRGANQPQHF.

The V and J genes are TRBV7-9 and TRBJ2-1; 7 bases map to TRBD2. Germline V gives CDR1 SEHNR, CDR2 FQNEAQ (reference sequence). The CDR3 length is 19 residues. The V gene end was trimmed by 5 bases and the J gene end by 0 bases; junction bases not matched to a gene: 16. CDR3 sequence reads: CASSPLASGPTSSYNEQFF. The CDR3 bases are TGTGCCAGCAGCCCACTAGCTAGCGGACCAACTAGCTCCTACAATGAGCAGTTCTTC.

This chain joins TRBV5-1 and TRBJ2-5; TRBD2 might be the D (6 bases). The germline gives CDR1 SGHRS, CDR2 YFSETQ. V dropped 4 bases and J dropped 5 bases, with 18 bases sitting between them. The CDR3 spans 15 residues. CDR3 loop: CASSPVGSSRETQYF. Here the CDR3 DNA reads TGCGCCAGCAGCCCGGTCGGGAGTTCCAGGGAGACCCAGTACTTC.

The V and J genes are TRBV30 and TRBJ1-6, with D perhaps TRBD1 (5 bases). Germline loops: CDR1 GTSNPN, CDR2 SVGIG (reference sequence). Trimming shortened V by 2 bases and J by 6 bases, and 8 bases separated the two germline ends. This CDR3 region has 13 residues. This chain's CDR3 is CAWSSGGNSPLHF. In DNA form, the CDR3 reads TGTGCCTGGAGTTCCGGGGGTAATTCACCCCTCCACTTT. Drawing the rest from reference TRBV30 and TRBJ1-6, the complete variable domain is SQTIHQWPATLVQPVGSPLSLECTVEGTSNPNLYWYRQAAGRGLQLLFYSVGIGQISSEVPQNLSASRPQDRQFILSSKKLLLSDSGFYLCAWSSGGNSPLHFGNGTRLTVT.